This T cell receptor beta chain was sequenced in a study of blood T cells in healthy people across ages. Combining a sample-barcoded 5' primer with a J-beta primer mix, a second PCR ran for 7 to 11 cycles. TCRdb recomputed calls from the 5' RACE reads with MiXCR, one row per CDR3 protein. This repertoire shows hundreds of thousands of distinct CDR3 sequences, approximately 52% found once; its top ten account for 13%. A note on this clonotype: A much larger clone is a single base away; this may be a read error.

Germline V gives CDR1 SGHTA, CDR2 FQGNSA. The CDR3 covers 12 residues. V was cut by 4 bases and J by 6 bases, with 8 bases left in between. The sequence came from a woman of 80 years or more in good health. Sequences were obtained from blood. This sequence joins TRBV7-2 and TRBJ2-3; D not certain. The CDR3 region has the DNA TGTGCCAGCAGCTCAACCTGGGATACGCAGTATTTT. It encodes CASSSTWDTQYF.